Listed below are T cell receptor beta chains from one sample, sequenced in a study. TCRdb fed the 5' RACE reads into MiXCR, producing one record per CDR3 protein. The sample contains 62,000 or so distinct CDR3 sequences, 20% to 25% of which appear only once. The specimen was memory CD4+ T cells sorted from a lymph node. Every receptor here comes from a female donor with breast cancer. CDR3s include the opening cysteine and the closing phenylalanine or tryptophan. Fields, in order: V gene, D gene, clone size, J gene, CDR3 length, CDR3 protein, CDR3 DNA. A D gene is named only where the DNA matches it firmly. Clone size, where shown, is once, few, many, or a class for clones that have expanded.

V gene: TRBV30; D gene: TRBD1; clone size: -; J gene: TRBJ1-1; CDR3 length: 16; CDR3 protein: CAWKMGLGTGNTEACF; CDR3 DNA: TGTGCCTGGAAGATGGGGTTGGGGACAGGGAACACTGAAGCTTGCTTT
V gene: TRBV15; D gene: TRBD2; clone size: few; J gene: TRBJ2-1; CDR3 length: 16; CDR3 protein: CATSAPLAGGQNEQFF; CDR3 DNA: TGTGCCACCAGCGCCCCCCTAGCGGGGGGGCAGAATGAGCAGTTCTTC
V gene: TRBV20-1; D gene: TRBD2; clone size: many; J gene: TRBJ2-7; CDR3 length: 15; CDR3 protein: CSARRGLAGGYEQYF; CDR3 DNA: TGCAGTGCTAGGAGGGGACTAGCGGGAGGTTACGAGCAGTACTTC
V gene: TRBV5-1; D gene: TRBD1; clone size: -; J gene: TRBJ1-1; CDR3 length: 14; CDR3 protein: CASSMGQLNTEAFF; CDR3 DNA: TGCGCCAGCAGCATGGGACAGCTTAACACTGAAGCTTTCTTT
V gene: TRBV7-6; D gene: -; clone size: few; J gene: TRBJ2-5; CDR3 length: 13; CDR3 protein: CASSFSADGTQYF; CDR3 DNA: TGTGCCAGCAGCTTTTCCGCGGATGGGACCCAGTACTTC
V gene: TRBV25-1; D gene: -; clone size: -; J gene: TRBJ2-3; CDR3 length: 13; CDR3 protein: CASSDTFADTQYF; CDR3 DNA: TGTGCCAGCAGTGATACCTTTGCAGATACGCAGTATTTT
V gene: TRBV6-1; D gene: -; clone size: few; J gene: TRBJ2-3; CDR3 length: 12; CDR3 protein: CASTYGTDTQYF; CDR3 DNA: TGTGCCAGCACATACGGCACAGATACGCAGTATTTT
V gene: TRBV5-1; D gene: -; clone size: many; J gene: TRBJ2-1; CDR3 length: 15; CDR3 protein: CASSLQATPGNEQFF; CDR3 DNA: TGCGCCAGCAGCCTGCAGGCTACCCCGGGGAATGAGCAGTTCTTC
V gene: TRBV2; D gene: -; clone size: few; J gene: TRBJ2-5; CDR3 length: 12; CDR3 protein: CARRDGSETQYF; CDR3 DNA: TGTGCCCGACGGGACGGGTCAGAGACCCAGTACTTC
V gene: TRBV7-2; D gene: -; clone size: few; J gene: TRBJ1-5; CDR3 length: 15; CDR3 protein: CASSLVPNSNQPQHF; CDR3 DNA: TGTGCCAGCAGCTTAGTACCAAATAGCAATCAGCCCCAGCATTTT
V gene: TRBV4-2; D gene: TRBD2; clone size: many; J gene: TRBJ2-3; CDR3 length: 17; CDR3 protein: CASSPRGGILRPDTQYF; CDR3 DNA: TGTGCCAGCAGCCCCCGGGGAGGGATTCTACGGCCAGATACGCAGTATTTT
V gene: TRBV20-1; D gene: -; clone size: -; J gene: TRBJ2-7; CDR3 length: 11; CDR3 protein: CSAADSYEQYF; CDR3 DNA: TGCAGTGCGGCCGACAGCTACGAGCAGTACTTC
V gene: TRBV9; D gene: -; clone size: -; J gene: TRBJ1-2; CDR3 length: 14; CDR3 protein: CASSTGLTNYGYTF; CDR3 DNA: TGTGCCAGCAGCACTGGACTCACTAACTATGGCTACACCTTC
V gene: TRBV29-1; D gene: TRBD2; clone size: -; J gene: TRBJ2-3; CDR3 length: 13; CDR3 protein: CSVGSGAGDTQYF; CDR3 DNA: TGCAGCGTTGGGAGCGGGGCCGGCGATACGCAGTATTTT
V gene: TRBV20-1; D gene: -; clone size: -; J gene: TRBJ2-7; CDR3 length: 12; CDR3 protein: CSALRDSYEQYF; CDR3 DNA: TGCAGTGCCCTCCGGGATTCCTACGAGCAGTACTTC
V gene: TRBV5-1; D gene: -; clone size: -; J gene: TRBJ2-2; CDR3 length: 16; CDR3 protein: CASSLPPGKGTGELFF; CDR3 DNA: TGCGCCAGCAGCTTGCCTCCAGGGAAGGGCACCGGGGAGCTGTTTTTT
V gene: TRBV5-5; D gene: TRBD2; clone size: -; J gene: TRBJ2-1; CDR3 length: 15; CDR3 protein: CASSRSSGSYNEQFF; CDR3 DNA: TGTGCCAGCAGTAGGAGTAGCGGGAGTTACAATGAGCAGTTCTTC
V gene: TRBV5-1; D gene: -; clone size: many; J gene: TRBJ2-3; CDR3 length: 13; CDR3 protein: CASSRTPTDTQYF; CDR3 DNA: TGCGCCAGCAGCAGGACACCTACAGATACGCAGTATTTT
V gene: TRBV6-2/TRBV6-3; D gene: -; clone size: few; J gene: TRBJ1-1; CDR3 length: 13; CDR3 protein: CATHGAMNTEAFF; CDR3 DNA: TGTGCCACCCACGGCGCCATGAACACTGAAGCTTTCTTT
V gene: TRBV6-6; D gene: -; clone size: -; J gene: TRBJ1-5; CDR3 length: 13; CDR3 protein: CASSTLMMQPQHF; CDR3 DNA: TGTGCCAGCAGTACCCTCATGATGCAGCCCCAGCATTTT
V gene: TRBV29-1; D gene: TRBD1; clone size: -; J gene: TRBJ1-3; CDR3 length: 13; CDR3 protein: CSVKPGGLDTIYF; CDR3 DNA: TGCAGCGTAAAACCAGGGGGATTGGACACCATATATTTT
V gene: TRBV5-1; D gene: TRBD1; clone size: -; J gene: TRBJ2-7; CDR3 length: 14; CDR3 protein: CASSFDRASYELYF; CDR3 DNA: TGCGCCAGCAGCTTCGACAGGGCCTCCTACGAGCTGTACTTC
V gene: TRBV6-5; D gene: TRBD1; clone size: few; J gene: TRBJ1-4; CDR3 length: 14; CDR3 protein: CASSRDRGGEKLFF; CDR3 DNA: TGTGCCAGCAGCCGGGACAGGGGAGGTGAAAAACTGTTTTTT
V gene: TRBV20-1; D gene: TRBD1; clone size: few; J gene: TRBJ1-4; CDR3 length: 13; CDR3 protein: CSAVRGHDEKLFF; CDR3 DNA: TGCAGTGCCGTGAGGGGGCATGATGAAAAACTGTTTTTT
V gene: TRBV4-3; D gene: -; clone size: few; J gene: TRBJ2-4; CDR3 length: 16; CDR3 protein: CASSQVGRGSENIQYF; CDR3 DNA: TGCGCCAGCAGCCAAGTAGGTCGGGGGTCGGAAAACATTCAGTACTTC
V gene: TRBV9; D gene: -; clone size: -; J gene: TRBJ2-7; CDR3 length: 12; CDR3 protein: CASSVGFGEQYF; CDR3 DNA: TGTGCCAGCAGCGTTGGATTCGGGGAGCAGTACTTC
V gene: TRBV6-1; D gene: -; clone size: -; J gene: TRBJ1-1; CDR3 length: 11; CDR3 protein: CASSENTEAFF; CDR3 DNA: TGTGCCAGCAGTGAGAACACTGAAGCTTTCTTT
V gene: TRBV20-1; D gene: -; clone size: -; J gene: TRBJ2-3; CDR3 length: 12; CDR3 protein: CSAGFDTDTQYF; CDR3 DNA: TGCAGTGCTGGGTTCGACACAGATACGCAGTATTTT
V gene: TRBV7-2; D gene: TRBD2; clone size: -; J gene: TRBJ2-1; CDR3 length: 16; CDR3 protein: CASSLVGLAEGNEQFF; CDR3 DNA: TGTGCCAGCAGCTTAGTGGGACTAGCGGAGGGGAATGAGCAGTTCTTC